A single sample gave rise to the 15 T cell receptor beta chains below, sequenced in a study of T cells expressing NK-cell markers. TCRdb processed the 5' RACE reads again and assigns one entry to each CDR3 protein, with no DNA. In all, the sample yields hundreds of thousands of distinct CDR3 sequences. Sequenced: blood T cells: a sorted CD56 or NKG2C T cell subset, CD4+ or CD8+ T cells, or bulk PBMC T cells (not recorded which). These receptors were taken from a woman aged 18-70 years in good health.

This chain connects TRBV6-2 or TRBV6-3 to TRBJ2-5. The V gene's germline CDR1 is MNHEY and CDR2 SVGEGT. CDR3 length: 11 residues. The CDR3 is CASSYAETQYF.

The chain joins TRBV12-3 or TRBV12-4 to TRBJ2-3; the D call of TRBD1 rests on TCRdb alone, since no DNA is present to check it. The CDR3 has 13 residues. CDR3: CASSPGTADTQYF.

CDR3: CASSLFPQPNNEQFF. The chain couples TRBV27 to TRBJ2-1. Germline values: CDR1 MNHEY, CDR2 SMNVEV (reference sequence). The CDR3 length is 15 residues.

V and J are TRBV20-1 and TRBJ2-7; the TCRdb D gene call, TRBD2, has no DNA to confirm it. The CDR3 totals 14 residues. Germline assignment: CDR1 DFQATT and CDR2 SNEGSKA (reference sequence). CDR3 in amino acids: CSARQVAGIYEQYF.

The chain uses TRBV20-1 and TRBJ1-2; the D call of TRBD1 rests on TCRdb alone, since no DNA is present to check it. The germline V gene encodes CDR1 DFQATT and CDR2 SNEGSKA (reference sequence). The CDR3 sequence is 13 residues long. This chain's CDR3 is CSASYRADYGYTF.

The rearrangement joins TRBV4-1 to TRBJ1-4; TCRdb names TRBD1, which stays unverified in the absence of DNA. Germline V gene data show CDR1 as MGHRA and CDR2 as YSYEKL. This CDR3 region has 15 residues. CDR3 sequence reads: CASSQDRGGAEKLFF.

This chain's CDR3 is CASSPLEGTGELFF. The V and J genes are TRBV5-1 and TRBJ2-2; the D gene TCRdb calls, TRBD2, cannot be checked with no DNA. The CDR3 has 14 residues. Per germline, CDR1 SGHRS and CDR2 YFSETQ.

The J gene is TRBJ2-3, the V gene TRBV20-1. This CDR3 contains 11 residues. CDR1 and CDR2 from the germline V gene are DFQATT and SNEGSKA (reference sequence). The CDR3 region is CSAQPGDTQYF.

The chain joins TRBV29-1 to TRBJ2-2. CDR1 is SQVTM and CDR2 is ANQGSEA in the germline V gene. CDR3 size: 12 residues. CDR3: CSVVSQTGELFF.

The chain has TRBV5-1 and TRBJ2-1; as DNA is missing, the TRBD2 call by TCRdb cannot be tested. The germline gives CDR1 SGHRS, CDR2 YFSETQ. This CDR3 has 15 amino acids. This CDR3 is CASSQPGLAHNEQFF.

The chain uses TRBV19 and TRBJ1-2. The CDR3 has 12 residues. CDR1 LNHDA and CDR2 SQIVND come from the germline V gene (reference sequence). CDR3 sequence: CASSIGGAGYTF. Looking up the rest from reference TRBV19 and TRBJ1-2 gives the full variable domain: DGGITQSPKYLFRKEGQNVTLSCEQNLNHDAMYWYRQDPGQGLRLIYYSQIVNDFQKGDIAEGYSVSREKKESFPLTVTSAQKNPTAFYLCASSIGGAGYTFGSGTRLTVV.

The chain's CDR3 is CATSRVLPGTSGEQFF. V and J are TRBV15 and TRBJ2-1; TCRdb's D call of TRBD2 is untestable without DNA. Germline assignment: CDR1 LNHNV and CDR2 YYDKDF (reference sequence). The CDR3 loop spans 16 amino acids.

The chain combines TRBV28 with TRBJ2-7. The CDR3 runs 15 residues. Germline loops: CDR1 MDHEN, CDR2 SYDVKM. The CDR3 loop is CASSLWDRGSYEQYF.

The rearrangement joins TRBV10-1 to TRBJ2-3; TCRdb calls TRBD1, which cannot be checked without DNA. CDR1 and CDR2 from the germline V gene are WNHNN and SYGVQD (reference sequence). The CDR3 is made up of 13 amino acids. CDR3 protein: CASSERGTDTQYF.

V is TRBV18 and J is TRBJ2-5; TCRdb selects TRBD1, and the lack of DNA leaves this call unchecked. Germline values: CDR1 KGHSH, CDR2 LQKENI. The length of the CDR3 is 13 residues. This chain's CDR3 is CASSWTDQETQYF.